The next 27 T cell receptor beta chains were all read from a single sample in a study of technical replicates of blood from several donors. Data came from immunoSEQ multiplex PCR; TCRdb stores just in-frame clones and leaves some out. The sample contains 50,000 to 70,000 clones, more than 75% of which appear only once. The sample comprised PBMCs. The receptors derive from a human donor in good health. Some clones in this sample may be carry-over from other donors' samples.

The rearrangement links TRBV12-5 to TRBJ2-1, with 8 bases lining up with TRBD2. This CDR3 region has 13 residues. Germline-derived CDR1 and CDR2 are LGHNT and FRNRAP. J gave up 12 bases and V 4 bases, and 8 bases lay outside the gene matches. CDR3 nucleotides: TGTGCTAGTGGTTCCCCCGCGGGGGGCGGGCAGTTCTTC. Protein product: CASGSPAGGGQFF.

The chain joins TRBV19 to TRBJ1-5; D not certain. CDR1 LNHDA and CDR2 SQIVND come from the germline V gene (reference sequence). The CDR3 is 14 residues long. Trimming left V 7 bases short and J 6 bases short, with 16 bases between. CDR3 in amino acids: CASTNLLTGQPQHF. In DNA form, the CDR3 reads TGTGCCAGTACCAACCTACTCACCGGTCAGCCCCAGCATTTT.

V usage is TRBV6-1 and J usage is TRBJ1-1; no definite D call. The germline V gene encodes CDR1 MNHNS and CDR2 SASEGT. CDR3 length equals 13 residues. With 0 bases removed from V and 7 bases from J, the gap between germline ends came to 9 bases. CDR3 in DNA: TGTGCCAGCAGTGAAGCGCTCAGTTTTGAAGCTTTCTTT. Protein: CASSEALSFEAFF.

This chain's CDR3 is CASSVGWGRVGDTEAFF. The CDR3 nucleotides read TGTGCCAGCAGCGTAGGCTGGGGGAGGGTAGGGGACACTGAAGCTTTCTTT. J is TRBJ1-1 and V is TRBV9, with D possibly matching TRBD1 (5 bases). Germline V lookup: CDR1 SGDLS, CDR2 YYNGEE. The CDR3 consists of 17 residues. V shed 0 bases and J shed 3 bases, with 18 bases lying between them.

In DNA, the CDR3 is TGTGCCAGCAGCACACCCCTGGGAGCGGGGTTATCCACCGGGGAGCTGTTTTTT. This gives the protein CASSTPLGAGLSTGELFF. This chain joins TRBV7-6 and TRBJ2-2, with 7 bases that match TRBD2. The CDR3 length is 18 residues. Germline-derived CDR1 and CDR2 are SGHVS and FNYEAQ. After removal of 5 bases from V and 4 bases from J, the junction contained 16 bases not matched to a gene.

The J gene is TRBJ1-3, the V gene TRBV9; TRBD1 might be the D (5 bases). Germline V gives CDR1 SGDLS, CDR2 YYNGEE. The CDR3 extends over 15 amino acids. With 2 bases removed from V and 0 bases from J, the gap between germline ends came to 9 bases. The CDR3 region has the DNA TGTGCCAGCAGCGTCGGACACGACTCTGGAAACACCATATATTTT. It translates to CASSVGHDSGNTIYF.

The gene calls are TRBV16 and TRBJ1-5; 12 bases match TRBD1. This CDR3 spans 16 amino acids. V dropped 3 bases and J dropped 7; count of bases not matched to a gene: 7. Germline values: CDR1 KGHSY, CDR2 FQNENV. The CDR3 spells CASSQSGQGAQQPQHF. The DNA of the CDR3 is TGTGCCAGCAGCCAGTCGGGACAGGGGGCGCAGCAGCCCCAGCATTTT. The whole variable domain, remainder taken from reference TRBV16 and TRBJ1-5, is GEEVAQTPKHLVRGEGQKAKLYCAPIKGHSYVFWYQQVLKNEFKFLISFQNENVFDETGMPKERFSAKCLPNSPCSLEIQATKLEDSAVYFCASSQSGQGAQQPQHFGDGTRLSIL.

The rearrangement joins TRBV2 to TRBJ2-1; possibly TRBD2 for D (6 bases). CDR3 length equals 16 residues. Trimming stripped 6 bases from V and 6 bases from J, with 21 bases between. CDR1 and CDR2 (germline): SNHLY, FYNNEI. The CDR3 DNA reads as TGTGCCAGCAGGAAGGAAAGCGGGCGAAAAGGCAATGAGCAGTTCTTC. Encoded protein: CASRKESGRKGNEQFF. The full variable domain, completed using reference TRBV2 and TRBJ2-1, is EPEVTQTPSHQVTQMGQEVILRCVPISNHLYFYWYRQILGQKVEFLVSFYNNEISEKSEIFDDQFSVERPDGSNFTLKIRSTKLEDSAMYFCASRKESGRKGNEQFFGPGTRLTVL.

This clone was seen more than once but under ten times. The CDR3 protein is CASSVVAGGGETQYF. The DNA of the CDR3 is TGTGCCAGCAGCGTAGTAGCGGGGGGCGGAGAGACCCAGTACTTC. V and J are TRBV9 and TRBJ2-5; 10 nucleotides line up with TRBD2. Germline CDR1 and CDR2: SGDLS and YYNGEE. V lost 0 bases, J lost 4 bases, and 3 bases stayed unmatched. The CDR3 spans 15 residues.

CDR3 loop: CASSARTGGAGELFF. DNA for the CDR3: TGTGCCAGCAGCGCAAGGACAGGTGGGGCCGGGGAGCTGTTTTTT. V and J are TRBV9 and TRBJ2-2; TRBD1 aligns across 7 bases. After removal of 3 bases from V and 6 bases from J, the junction contained 8 bases not matched to a gene. The CDR3 covers 15 residues. CDR1 and CDR2 from the germline V gene are SGDLS and YYNGEE.

The rearrangement uses TRBV5-1 and TRBJ2-7, with D tentatively TRBD1 (6 bases). Germline CDR1 and CDR2: SGHRS and YFSETQ. The CDR3 has 14 amino acids. Trimming removed 4 bases at V and 6 bases at J, with 17 bases between. The CDR3 protein is CASSPAGGQVEQYF. CDR3 nucleotide sequence: TGCGCCAGCAGCCCAGCTGGGGGCCAAGTCGAGCAGTACTTC.

The chain links TRBV6-4 to TRBJ2-1; TRBD2 matches 10 bases. Trimming cost V 2 bases and J 3 bases; bases outside gene matches: 19. The germline V gene encodes CDR1 MRHNA and CDR2 SNTAGT. The CDR3 sequence is 21 residues long. The CDR3 bases are TGTGCCAGCAGTGACCCCGGGGTAGCGGGGGGACCCCTGGCGGTCTACAATGAGCAGTTCTTC. Translated, it gives CASSDPGVAGGPLAVYNEQFF.

The rearrangement joins TRBV6-4 to TRBJ2-5, with D maybe TRBD2 (6 bases). This CDR3 has 17 amino acids. V was cut by 6 bases and J by 3 bases, with 23 bases left in between. The germline V gene has CDR1 MRHNA and CDR2 SNTAGT. This CDR3 reads CASSSNAPLASKETQYF. DNA of the CDR3: TGTGCCAGCAGCTCTAATGCTCCCCTAGCGTCCAAAGAGACCCAGTACTTC.

This chain links TRBV7-2 with TRBJ1-3, with TRBD1 identical over 11 bases. V dropped 3 bases and J dropped 4; count of bases not matched to a gene: 8. The CDR3 has 17 residues. Germline CDR1 reads SGHTA; CDR2 reads FQGNSA. CDR3 sequence reads: CASSFGTGGVGGNTIYF. The CDR3 coding sequence is TGTGCCAGCAGCTTTGGGACAGGGGGTGTAGGCGGAAACACCATATATTTT.

The genes are TRBV27 and TRBJ1-5, with D tentatively TRBD1 (5 bases). CDR1 is MNHEY, CDR2 SMNVEV, per germline (reference sequence). This CDR3 is 16 amino acids long. Trimming stripped 7 bases from V and 0 bases from J, with 16 bases between. As DNA, the CDR3 is TGTGCCAGCACCCTCTCCAGGGCAGATAGCAATCAGCCCCAGCATTTT. Encoded protein: CASTLSRADSNQPQHF.

The rearrangement joins TRBV4-3 to TRBJ1-3; 8 bases fit TRBD1. CDR1 and CDR2 from the germline V gene are LGHNA and YSLEER. Germline trimming cut 0 bases from V and 10 bases from J; bases unmatched to any gene: 8. The CDR3 sequence is 15 residues long. The CDR3: CASSQDLQGALTIYF. DNA for the CDR3: TGCGCCAGCAGCCAAGATCTGCAGGGGGCGCTGACCATATATTTT.

The chain is built from TRBV5-4 and TRBJ2-1; 7 bases line up with TRBD2. CDR3 length: 15 amino acids. The V gene's germline CDR1 is SGHNT and CDR2 YYREEE (reference sequence). The ends lost 4 bases at V and 4 bases at J; junction bases unmatched: 8. The CDR3 nucleotides read TGTGCCAGCAGCGGAAGCGGGAACCCTTACAATGAGCAGTTCTTC. This sequence encodes CASSGSGNPYNEQFF.

Comment on this clone: Additional DNA sequences in this sample encode the identical CDR3. The V gene is TRBV15, the J gene TRBJ2-5; a weak D match, TRBD2 (6 bases). The germline CDR1 and CDR2 sequences are LNHNV and YYDKDF (reference sequence). CDR3 size: 13 residues. V gave up 1 base and J gave up 5 bases, with 8 bases separating them. The CDR3 DNA reads TGTGCCACCAGCAGAGGTGGAGGGGAGACCCAGTACTTC. Protein sequence: CATSRGGGETQYF.

This chain connects TRBV28 to TRBJ2-2; D gene ambiguous. V lost 3 bases to trimming and J lost 1 base, with 3 bases between them. Per germline, CDR1 MDHEN and CDR2 SYDVKM. This CDR3 contains 13 residues. The CDR3 loop is CASSFQNTGELFF. CDR3 nucleotide sequence: TGTGCCAGCAGTTTCCAGAACACCGGGGAGCTGTTTTTT. Supplemented by reference TRBV28 and TRBJ2-2, the full variable domain reads DVKVTQSSRYLVKRTGEKVFLECVQDMDHENMFWYRQDPGLGLRLIYFSYDVKMKEKGDIPEGYSVSREKKERFSLILESASTNQTSMYLCASSFQNTGELFFGEGSRLTVL.

The chain joins TRBV12-2 to TRBJ1-4. TRBV12-2 is designated a pseudogene. The CDR3 totals 15 residues. In DNA form, the CDR3 reads TGTGCAAGTCCCCATGGGCGGGCGGCTAATGAAAAACTGTTTTTT. Protein: CASPHGRAANEKLFF.

The chain carries TRBV10-3 and TRBJ1-4, with 7 nucleotides matching TRBD1. Germline-derived CDR1 and CDR2 are ENHRY and SYGVKD. This CDR3 contains 17 residues. V was pared by 0 bases and J by 8 bases, with 12 bases of the junction left unmatched. In DNA, the CDR3 is TGTGCCATCAGTGAGTCGATCCCCGGGACAGAGGGGGAAAAACTGTTTTTT. The encoded protein is CAISESIPGTEGEKLFF.

The V call is TRBV25-1, the J call TRBJ2-7; TRBD1 matches at 9 bases. This CDR3 comprises 14 residues. V lost 1 base, J lost 5 bases, and 3 bases stayed unmatched. Germline CDR1 is MGHDK and CDR2 is SYGVNS. The DNA for the CDR3 is TGTGCCAGCAGTGAATCGGGACAGGGACACGAGCAGTACTTC. This gives the protein CASSESGQGHEQYF.

The chain employs TRBV10-3 and TRBJ2-1; 10 bases map to TRBD2. CDR1 is ENHRY, CDR2 SYGVKD, per germline. J lost 4 bases, V lost 7 bases, and 4 bases had no gene match. The CDR3 totals 14 residues. CDR3 DNA: TGTGCCATCAAAGGGACTAGCGCGTACAATGAGCAGTTCTTC. This encodes CAIKGTSAYNEQFF.

This chain joins TRBV6-5 and TRBJ2-5; 7 nucleotides align to TRBD2. Germline trimming cut 6 bases from V and 7 bases from J; bases unmatched to any gene: 11. Germline-derived CDR1 and CDR2 are MNHEY and SVGAGI. The CDR3 has 14 residues. The CDR3: CASRPAGTWGTQYF. Here the CDR3 DNA reads TGTGCCAGCAGGCCAGCGGGAACCTGGGGGACCCAGTACTTC.

This clone was detected once. The chain links TRBV5-1 to TRBJ2-2; no clear D gene. V lost 0 bases to trimming and J lost 1 base, with 7 bases between them. Per germline, CDR1 SGHRS and CDR2 YFSETQ. This CDR3 comprises 15 residues. DNA of the CDR3: TGCGCCAGCAGCTTGGCGGCGGTGAACACCGGGGAGCTGTTTTTT. It yields the protein CASSLAAVNTGELFF.

The rearrangement links TRBV18 to TRBJ2-7; TRBD1 aligns across 9 bases. This CDR3 contains 16 residues. V lost 0 bases, J lost 10 bases, and 13 bases stayed unmatched. From germline, CDR1 is KGHSH and CDR2 LQKENI. The CDR3 protein is CASSPPLAQQGAGQYF. CDR3 DNA sequence: TGTGCCAGCTCACCACCCCTCGCCCAACAGGGGGCTGGCCAGTACTTC.

V usage is TRBV6-1 and J usage is TRBJ2-7; 14 bases agree with TRBD2. The CDR3 consists of 15 residues. Losses at the gene ends were 7 bases for V and 5 bases for J; bases not matched to a gene: 7. CDR1 MNHNS and CDR2 SASEGT come from the germline V gene. The CDR3 bases are TGTGCCAGCACTACCGGACTAGCGGGGGGACACGAGCAGTACTTC. Its protein is CASTTGLAGGHEQYF.